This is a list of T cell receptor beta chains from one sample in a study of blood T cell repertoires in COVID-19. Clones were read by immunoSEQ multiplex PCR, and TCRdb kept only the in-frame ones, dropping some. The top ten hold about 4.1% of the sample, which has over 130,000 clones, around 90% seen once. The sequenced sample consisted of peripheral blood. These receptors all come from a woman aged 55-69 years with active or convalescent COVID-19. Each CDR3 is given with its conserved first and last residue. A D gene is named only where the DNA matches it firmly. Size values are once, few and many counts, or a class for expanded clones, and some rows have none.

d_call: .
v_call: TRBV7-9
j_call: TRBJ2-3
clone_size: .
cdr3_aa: CASSPGVQSTDTQYF
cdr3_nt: TGTGCCAGCAGCCCGGGTGTACAAAGCACAGATACGCAGTATTTT

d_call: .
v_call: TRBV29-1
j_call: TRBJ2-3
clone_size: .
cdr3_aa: CSAEAGASTDTQYF
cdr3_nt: TGCAGCGCCGAAGCTGGGGCGAGCACAGATACGCAGTATTTT

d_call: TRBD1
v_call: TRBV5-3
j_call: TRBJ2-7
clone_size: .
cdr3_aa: CARSLESGQGSYEQYF
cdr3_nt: TGTGCCAGAAGCTTGGAGTCGGGACAGGGCTCCTACGAGCAGTACTTC

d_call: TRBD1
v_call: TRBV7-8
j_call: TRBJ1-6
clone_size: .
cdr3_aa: CASSFRGQGLDSPLHF
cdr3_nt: TGTGCCAGCAGCTTTAGAGGACAGGGGTTGGATTCACCCCTCCACTTT

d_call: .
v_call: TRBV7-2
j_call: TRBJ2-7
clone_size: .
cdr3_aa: CASSLYPDSTYEQYF
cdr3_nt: TGTGCCAGCAGCTTATACCCGGACAGCACCTACGAGCAGTACTTC

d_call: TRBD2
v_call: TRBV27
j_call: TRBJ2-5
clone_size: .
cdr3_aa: CASSPFRLAGEQETQYF
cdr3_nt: TGTGCCAGCAGTCCGTTCCGACTAGCGGGGGAGCAAGAGACCCAGTACTTC

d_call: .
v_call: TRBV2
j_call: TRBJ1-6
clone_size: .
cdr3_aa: CASSDQGGSPLHF
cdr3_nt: TGTGCCAGCAGTGACCAGGGAGGCTCACCCCTCCACTTT

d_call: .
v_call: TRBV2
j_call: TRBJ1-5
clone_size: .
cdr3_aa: CASRSTVSNQPQHF
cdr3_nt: TGTGCCAGCAGGTCCACGGTAAGCAATCAGCCCCAGCATTTT

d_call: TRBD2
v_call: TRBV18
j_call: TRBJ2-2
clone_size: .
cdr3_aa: CASSGRTSDTGELFF
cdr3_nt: TGTGCCAGCTCAGGCCGGACTAGCGACACCGGGGAGCTGTTTTTT

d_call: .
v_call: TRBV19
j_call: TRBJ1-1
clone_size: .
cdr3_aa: CASSIRREAFF
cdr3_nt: TGTGCCAGTAGTATAAGGCGGGAAGCTTTCTTT

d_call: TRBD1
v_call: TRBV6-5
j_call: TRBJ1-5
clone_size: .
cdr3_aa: CASRLDRSSNQPQHF
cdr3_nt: TGTGCCAGCAGACTGGACAGGTCAAGCAATCAGCCCCAGCATTTT

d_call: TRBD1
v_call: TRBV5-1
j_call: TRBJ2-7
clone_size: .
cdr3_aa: CASSAGTGLAYEQYF
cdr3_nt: TGCGCCAGCAGCGCAGGGACAGGTTTAGCCTACGAGCAGTACTTC

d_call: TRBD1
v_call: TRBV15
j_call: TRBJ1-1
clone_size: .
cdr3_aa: CATSRVWAGGRTEAFF
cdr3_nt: TGTGCCACCAGCAGAGTATGGGCAGGGGGACGGACTGAAGCTTTCTTT

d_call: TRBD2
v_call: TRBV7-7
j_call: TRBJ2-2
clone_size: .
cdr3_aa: CASSSTSGNTGELFF
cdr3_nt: TGTGCTAGCAGCTCGACTAGCGGGAACACCGGGGAGCTGTTTTTT

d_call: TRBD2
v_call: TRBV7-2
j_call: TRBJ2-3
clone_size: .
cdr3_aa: CASSSMSLLSGGVDTQYF
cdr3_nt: TGTGCCAGCAGCTCCATGTCCCTCTTGAGCGGGGGGGTGGATACGCAGTATTTT

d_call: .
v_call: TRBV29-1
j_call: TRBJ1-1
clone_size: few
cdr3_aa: CSGSRQPNTEAFF
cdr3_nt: TGCAGTGGTTCCCGACAGCCTAACACTGAAGCTTTCTTT

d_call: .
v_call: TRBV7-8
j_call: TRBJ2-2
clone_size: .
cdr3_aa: CASNPLPNTGELFF
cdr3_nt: TGTGCCAGCAATCCTCTTCCGAACACCGGGGAGCTGTTTTTT

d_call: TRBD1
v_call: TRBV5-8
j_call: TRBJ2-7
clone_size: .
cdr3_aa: CASSLGQGFYEQYF
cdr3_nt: TGTGCCAGCAGCTTGGGACAGGGATTCTACGAGCAGTACTTC

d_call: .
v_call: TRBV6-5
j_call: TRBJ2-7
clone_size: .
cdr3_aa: CASRQQGLPYEQYF
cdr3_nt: TGTGCCAGCAGGCAACAGGGTTTGCCCTACGAGCAGTACTTC

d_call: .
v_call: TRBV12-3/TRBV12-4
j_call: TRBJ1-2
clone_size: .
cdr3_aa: CASSPGYGYTF
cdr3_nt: TGTGCCAGCAGTCCCGGCTATGGCTACACCTTC

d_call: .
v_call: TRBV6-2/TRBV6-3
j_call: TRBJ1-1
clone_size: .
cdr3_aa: CASSYSYSEAFF
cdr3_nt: TGTGCCAGCAGTTACTCCTACAGTGAAGCTTTCTTT

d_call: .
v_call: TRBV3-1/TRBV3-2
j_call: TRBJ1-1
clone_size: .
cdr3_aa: CASSQAGVLSPEAFF
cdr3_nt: TGTGCCAGCAGCCAAGCGGGAGTACTATCCCCTGAAGCTTTCTTT

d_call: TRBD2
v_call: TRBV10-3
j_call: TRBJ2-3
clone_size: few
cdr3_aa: CAISETSGGSTDTQYF
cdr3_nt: TGTGCCATCAGTGAAACTAGCGGGGGGAGCACAGATACGCAGTATTTT

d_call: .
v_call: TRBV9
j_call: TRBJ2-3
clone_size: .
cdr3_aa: CASSVAGTDTQYF
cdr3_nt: TGTGCCAGCAGCGTAGCCGGGACAGATACGCAGTATTTT

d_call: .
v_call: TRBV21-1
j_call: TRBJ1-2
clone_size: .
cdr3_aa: CASSHRDREIPFYGYTF
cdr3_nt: TGTGCCAGCAGCCACCGGGACAGGGAAATCCCATTCTATGGCTACACCTTC

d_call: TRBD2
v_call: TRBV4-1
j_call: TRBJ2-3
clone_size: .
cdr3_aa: CASSLRWRGGSTDTQYF
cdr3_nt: TGCGCCAGCAGCCTCCGTTGGCGGGGGGGAAGCACAGATACGCAGTATTTT

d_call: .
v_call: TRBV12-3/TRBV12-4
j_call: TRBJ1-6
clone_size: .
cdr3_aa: CASSLGANSPLHF
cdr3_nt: TGTGCCAGCAGTTTAGGCGCCAATTCACCCCTCCACTTT

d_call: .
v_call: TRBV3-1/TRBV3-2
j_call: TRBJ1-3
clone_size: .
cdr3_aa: CASSQPGRGSPSGNTIYF
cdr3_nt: TGTGCCAGCAGCCAGCCTGGACGGGGATCCCCCTCTGGAAACACCATATATTTT

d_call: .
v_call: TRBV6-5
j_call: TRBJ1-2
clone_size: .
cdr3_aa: CASKPEGRGDGYTF
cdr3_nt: TGTGCCAGCAAACCGGAGGGGAGAGGTGATGGCTACACCTTC

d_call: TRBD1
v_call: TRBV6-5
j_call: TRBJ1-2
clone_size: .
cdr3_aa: CASSRRDRDPLGYTF
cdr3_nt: TGTGCCAGCAGTCGGAGGGACAGGGACCCGCTTGGCTACACCTTC

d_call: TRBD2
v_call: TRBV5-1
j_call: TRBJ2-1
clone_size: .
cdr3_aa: CASSFSGGASYNEQFF
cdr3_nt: TGCGCCAGCAGCTTTAGCGGGGGGGCCTCCTACAATGAGCAGTTCTTC

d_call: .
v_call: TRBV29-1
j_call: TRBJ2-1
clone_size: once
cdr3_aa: CSVDLGAGNEQFF
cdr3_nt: TGCAGCGTTGATTTAGGGGCGGGGAATGAGCAGTTCTTC

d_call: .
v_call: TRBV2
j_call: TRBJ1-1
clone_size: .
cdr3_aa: CASSSRVVTEAFF
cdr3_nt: TGTGCCAGCAGCTCCAGGGTAGTCACTGAAGCTTTCTTT

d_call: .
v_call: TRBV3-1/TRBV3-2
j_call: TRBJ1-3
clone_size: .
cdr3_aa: CASSLQDGRNTIYF
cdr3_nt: TGTGCCAGCAGCCTACAGGACGGCCGAAACACCATATATTTT

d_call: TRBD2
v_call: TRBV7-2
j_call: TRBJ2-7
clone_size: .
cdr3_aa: CASSLSHGGAYEQYF
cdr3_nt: TGTGCCAGCAGCTTATCTCACGGGGGGGCCTACGAGCAGTACTTC

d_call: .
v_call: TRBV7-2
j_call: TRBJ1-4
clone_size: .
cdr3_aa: CASSLDSGVTNEKLFF
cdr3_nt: TGTGCCAGCAGCTTAGATTCGGGGGTGACTAATGAAAAACTGTTTTTT

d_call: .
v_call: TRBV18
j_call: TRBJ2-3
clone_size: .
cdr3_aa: CASSQTSQGRDTQYF
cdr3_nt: TGTGCCAGCTCACAGACTAGCCAGGGGAGGGATACGCAGTATTTT

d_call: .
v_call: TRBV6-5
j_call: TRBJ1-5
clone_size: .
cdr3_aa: CASSWGQSNLNQPQHF
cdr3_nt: TGTGCCAGCAGTTGGGGGCAGTCGAACCTTAATCAGCCCCAGCATTTT

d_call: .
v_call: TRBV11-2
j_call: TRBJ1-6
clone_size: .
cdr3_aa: CASSRDRINSPLHF
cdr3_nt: TGTGCCAGCAGCCGCGACAGGATTAATTCACCCCTCCACTTT

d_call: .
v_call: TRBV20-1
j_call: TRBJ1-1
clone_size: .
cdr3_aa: CSAKGRGEAFF
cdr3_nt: TGCAGTGCTAAAGGTAGGGGTGAAGCTTTCTTT

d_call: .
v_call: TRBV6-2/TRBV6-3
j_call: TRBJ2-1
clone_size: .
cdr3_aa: CASSYGTYNEQFF
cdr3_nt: TGTGCCAGCAGTTACGGGACTTACAATGAGCAGTTCTTC

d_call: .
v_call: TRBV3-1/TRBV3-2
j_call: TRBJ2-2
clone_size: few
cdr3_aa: CASSPVTVNTGELFF
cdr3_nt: TGTGCCAGCAGCCCCGTGACAGTGAACACCGGGGAGCTGTTTTTT

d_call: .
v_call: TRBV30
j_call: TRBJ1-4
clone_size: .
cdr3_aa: CAWATDSTNEKLFF
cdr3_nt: TGTGCCTGGGCCACAGATTCAACTAATGAAAAACTGTTTTTT

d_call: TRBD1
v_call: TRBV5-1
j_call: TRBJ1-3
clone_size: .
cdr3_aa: CASSADLGQVSGNTIYF
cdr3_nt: TGCGCCAGCAGCGCTGACCTAGGACAGGTTTCTGGAAACACCATATATTTT

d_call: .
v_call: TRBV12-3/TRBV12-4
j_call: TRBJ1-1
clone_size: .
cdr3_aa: CASSLPSGIEAFF
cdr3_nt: TGTGCCAGCAGTTTACCCTCAGGGATTGAAGCTTTCTTT

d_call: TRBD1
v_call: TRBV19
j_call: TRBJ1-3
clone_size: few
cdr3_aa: CASKEQGSAGNTIYF
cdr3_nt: TGTGCCAGTAAAGAACAGGGGTCGGCTGGAAACACCATATATTTT

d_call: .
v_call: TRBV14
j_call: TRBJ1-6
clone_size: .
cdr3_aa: CASSQDGLGAGEAYNSPLHF
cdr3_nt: TGTGCCAGCAGCCAAGACGGTCTCGGTGCGGGGGAGGCCTATAATTCACCCCTCCACTTT

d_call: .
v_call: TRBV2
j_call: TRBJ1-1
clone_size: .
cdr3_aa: CASSEGSRPQMAFF
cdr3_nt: TGTGCCAGCAGTGAAGGGTCCAGGCCCCAGATGGCTTTCTTT

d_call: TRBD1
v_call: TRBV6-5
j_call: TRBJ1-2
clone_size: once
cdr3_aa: CASSYSRRGYGYTF
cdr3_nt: TGTGCCAGCAGTTACTCGCGCAGGGGGTATGGCTACACCTTC

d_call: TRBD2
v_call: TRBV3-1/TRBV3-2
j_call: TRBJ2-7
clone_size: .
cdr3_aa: CASSQPGGGADEQYF
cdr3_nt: TGTGCCAGCAGCCAACCGGGCGGGGGGGCCGACGAGCAGTACTTC

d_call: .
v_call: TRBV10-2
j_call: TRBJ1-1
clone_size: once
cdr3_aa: CASSGQGGTEAFF
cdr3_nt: TGCGCCAGCAGTGGGCAGGGTGGCACTGAAGCTTTCTTT

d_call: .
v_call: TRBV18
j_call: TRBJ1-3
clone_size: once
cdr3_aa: CASSPPGTTGNTIYF
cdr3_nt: TGTGCCAGCTCACCACCCGGGACTACTGGAAACACCATATATTTT